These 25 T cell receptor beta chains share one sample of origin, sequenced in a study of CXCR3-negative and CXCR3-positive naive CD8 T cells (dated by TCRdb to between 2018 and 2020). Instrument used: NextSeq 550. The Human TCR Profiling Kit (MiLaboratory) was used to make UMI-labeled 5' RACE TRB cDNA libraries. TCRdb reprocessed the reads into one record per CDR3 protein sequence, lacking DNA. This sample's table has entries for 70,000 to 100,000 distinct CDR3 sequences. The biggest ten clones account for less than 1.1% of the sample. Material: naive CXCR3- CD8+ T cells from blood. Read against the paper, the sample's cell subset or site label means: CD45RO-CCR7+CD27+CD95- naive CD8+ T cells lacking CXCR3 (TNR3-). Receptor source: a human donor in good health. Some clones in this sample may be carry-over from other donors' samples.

The CDR3 is CASSLLGVTYEQYF. The chain links TRBV7-2 to TRBJ2-7; the D gene TCRdb calls, TRBD1, cannot be checked with no DNA. The CDR3 runs to 14 residues. Germline V CDR1 and CDR2: SGHTA, FQGNSA.

The CDR3 sequence: CASSLATGGRSSYEQYF. This chain connects TRBV7-9 to TRBJ2-7; the D call of TRBD1 rests on TCRdb alone, since no DNA is present to check it. From germline, CDR1 is SEHNR and CDR2 FQNEAQ (reference sequence). This CDR3 contains 17 residues.

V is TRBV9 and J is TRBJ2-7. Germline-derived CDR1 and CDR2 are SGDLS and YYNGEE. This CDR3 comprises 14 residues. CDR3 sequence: CASSDSDSPYEQYF.

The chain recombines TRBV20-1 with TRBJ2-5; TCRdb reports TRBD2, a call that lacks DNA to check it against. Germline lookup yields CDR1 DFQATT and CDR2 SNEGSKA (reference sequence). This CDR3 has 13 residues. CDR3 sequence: CSARERLVTTQYF.

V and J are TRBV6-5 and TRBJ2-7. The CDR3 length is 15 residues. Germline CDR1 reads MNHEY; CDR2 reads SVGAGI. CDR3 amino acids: CASSNVALIPYEQYF.

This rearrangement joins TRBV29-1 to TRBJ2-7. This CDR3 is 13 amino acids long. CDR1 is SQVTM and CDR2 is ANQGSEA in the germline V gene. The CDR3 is CSVIDGSSYEQYF.

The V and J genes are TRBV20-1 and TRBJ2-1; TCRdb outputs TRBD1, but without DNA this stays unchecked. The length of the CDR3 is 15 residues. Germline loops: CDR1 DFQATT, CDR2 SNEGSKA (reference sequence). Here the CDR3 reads CSAPDRPKGVNEQFF.

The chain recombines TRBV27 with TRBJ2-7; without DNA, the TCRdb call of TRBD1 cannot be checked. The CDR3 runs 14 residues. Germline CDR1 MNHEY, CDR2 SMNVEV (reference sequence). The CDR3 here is CASSPGQDPRVKYF.

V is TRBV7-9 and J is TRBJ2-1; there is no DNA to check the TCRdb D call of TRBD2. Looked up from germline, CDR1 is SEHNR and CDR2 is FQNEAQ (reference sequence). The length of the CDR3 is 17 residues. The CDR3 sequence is CASSLDGPRGSYNEQFF.

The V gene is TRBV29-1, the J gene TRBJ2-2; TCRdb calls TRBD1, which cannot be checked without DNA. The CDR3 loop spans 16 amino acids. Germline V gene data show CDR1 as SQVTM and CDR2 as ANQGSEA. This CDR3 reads CSVEEWGQGNTGELFF.

The CDR3 protein is CASSVRDTDRTDTQYF. This chain joins TRBV7-9 and TRBJ2-3; TCRdb's D gene call, TRBD1, goes unchecked for lack of DNA. This CDR3 spans 16 amino acids. Germline assignment: CDR1 SEHNR and CDR2 FQNEAQ (reference sequence). The whole variable domain, remainder taken from reference TRBV7-9 and TRBJ2-3, is DTGVSQNPRHKITKRGQNVTFRCDPISEHNRLYWYRQTLGQGPEFLTYFQNEAQLEKSRLLSDRFSAERPKGSFSTLEIQRTEQGDSAMYLCASSVRDTDRTDTQYFGPGTRLTVL.

CDR3: CASSQDRAGGANTDTQYF. The rearrangement uses TRBV4-3 and TRBJ2-3; absent DNA, TCRdb's TRBD1 call cannot be checked. CDR1 and CDR2 (germline): LGHNA, YSLEER. CDR3 length: 18 residues.

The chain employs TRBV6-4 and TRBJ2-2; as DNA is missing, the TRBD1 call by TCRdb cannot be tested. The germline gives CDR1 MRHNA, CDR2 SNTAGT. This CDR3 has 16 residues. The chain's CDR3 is CASSDSGTSNTGELFF.

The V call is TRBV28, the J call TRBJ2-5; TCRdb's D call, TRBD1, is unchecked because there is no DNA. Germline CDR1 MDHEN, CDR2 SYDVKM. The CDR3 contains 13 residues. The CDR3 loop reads CASSQGGTETQYF. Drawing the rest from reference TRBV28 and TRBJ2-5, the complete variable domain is DVKVTQSSRYLVKRTGEKVFLECVQDMDHENMFWYRQDPGLGLRLIYFSYDVKMKEKGDIPEGYSVSREKKERFSLILESASTNQTSMYLCASSQGGTETQYFGPGTRLLVL.

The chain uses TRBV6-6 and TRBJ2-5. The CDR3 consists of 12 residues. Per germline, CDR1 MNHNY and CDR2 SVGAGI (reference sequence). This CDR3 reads CASSYSLTTQYF.

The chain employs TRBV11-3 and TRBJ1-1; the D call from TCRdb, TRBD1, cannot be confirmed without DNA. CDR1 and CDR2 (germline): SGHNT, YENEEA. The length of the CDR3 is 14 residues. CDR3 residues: CARSLEGGNTEAFF.

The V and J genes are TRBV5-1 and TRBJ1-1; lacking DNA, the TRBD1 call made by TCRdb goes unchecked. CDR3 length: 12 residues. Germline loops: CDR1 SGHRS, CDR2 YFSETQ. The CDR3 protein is CASSLVGDQAFF.

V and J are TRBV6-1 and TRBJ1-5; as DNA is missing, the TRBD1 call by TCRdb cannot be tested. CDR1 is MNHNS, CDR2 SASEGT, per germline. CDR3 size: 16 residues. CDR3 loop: CASIPGTGDSNQPQHF.

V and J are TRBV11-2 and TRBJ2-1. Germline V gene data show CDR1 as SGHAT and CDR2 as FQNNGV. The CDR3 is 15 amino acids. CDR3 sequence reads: CASSLAREIYNEQFF.

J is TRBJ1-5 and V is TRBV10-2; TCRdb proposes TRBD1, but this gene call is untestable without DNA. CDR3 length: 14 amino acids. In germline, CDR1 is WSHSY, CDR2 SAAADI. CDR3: CASSEGDRGGPQHF.

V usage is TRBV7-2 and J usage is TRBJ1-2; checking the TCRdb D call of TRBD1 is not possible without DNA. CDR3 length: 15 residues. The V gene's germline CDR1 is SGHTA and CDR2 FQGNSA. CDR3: CASSSAPGTGDGYTF.

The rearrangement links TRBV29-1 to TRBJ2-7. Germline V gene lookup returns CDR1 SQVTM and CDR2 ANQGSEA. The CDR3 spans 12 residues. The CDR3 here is CSVVQNSYEQYF.

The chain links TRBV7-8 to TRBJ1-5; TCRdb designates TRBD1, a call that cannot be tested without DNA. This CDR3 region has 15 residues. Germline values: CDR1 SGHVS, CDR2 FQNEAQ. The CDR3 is CASSSRWTSNQPQHF.

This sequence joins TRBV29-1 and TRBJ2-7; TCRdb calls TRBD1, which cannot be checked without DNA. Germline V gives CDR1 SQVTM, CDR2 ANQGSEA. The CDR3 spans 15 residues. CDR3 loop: CSVEDQKGVFGEQYF.

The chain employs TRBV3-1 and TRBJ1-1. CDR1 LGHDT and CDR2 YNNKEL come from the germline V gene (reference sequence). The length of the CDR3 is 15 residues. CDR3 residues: CASSPEQVTNTEAFF.